This T cell receptor beta chain was captured in a study of T cells in Graves' hyperthyroidism and ophthalmopathy. General study points: Blood held most thyroid clonotypes expanded above 0.001 frequency.

As concerns this clonotype: Its antigen remains unknown.

This CDR3 region has 14 residues. Germline V gene lookup returns CDR1 SEHNR and CDR2 FQNEAQ (reference sequence). V was cut by 1 base and J by 11 bases, with 17 bases left in between. Authors of the study amplified TCR beta CDR3 regions from RNA transcripts. The HTBI primer set drove a first-round RT-PCR of the TCR CDR3. TCRdb itself ran the multiplex PCR reads through MiXCR, one entry per CDR3 protein. Here the sample spans 450,000 to 700,000 distinct CDR3 sequences, more than 45% being singletons. Reasons for excluding patients were uncontrolled infection, other autoimmune disease, pregnancy or lactation.

The source material was peripheral blood or thyroid tissue (not recorded which). The chain recombines TRBV7-9 with TRBJ1-1, with D possibly TRBD1 on 5 matching bases. The receptor was isolated from an adult woman with Graves' disease, either hyperthyroidism or ophthalmopathy (not recorded which). DNA for the CDR3: TGTGCCAGCAGCTTAGAATCGGGACCCGAGTCGGCTTTCTTT. It is translated as CASSLESGPESAFF.